Sequencing of this T cell receptor beta chain was carried out in a study of blood T cell repertoires in COVID-19. At the level of the study: Acute and convalescent COVID-19 specimens originated in the United States, Italy and Spain. T cells, B-cell-depleted T cells, or PBMCs supplied cDNA or gDNA.

This CDR3 contains 14 residues. In germline, CDR1 is SGDLS, CDR2 YYNGEE. V dropped 0 bases and J dropped 4 bases, with 10 bases sitting between them. Source study methods: Reference gene primers were amplified, and this amplification served to estimate nucleated cell counts. Here immunoSEQ multiplex PCR was the method, and the copy in TCRdb shows in-frame clones only, minus some. The V and J calls and clone size were taken over from that table, and D and trimming were inferred from the DNA. The repertoire consists of about 68,000 clones, with 86% occurring once and the leading ten covering roughly 1.4%.

The sequence derives from a woman aged 55 to 70 with acute or convalescent COVID-19. This chain uses TRBV9 with TRBJ2-5; TRBD2 might be the D (6 bases). Sequenced input: peripheral blood. CDR3: CASSVAWGGETQYF. The CDR3 coding sequence is TGTGCCAGCAGCGTAGCGTGGGGAGGAGAGACCCAGTACTTC.